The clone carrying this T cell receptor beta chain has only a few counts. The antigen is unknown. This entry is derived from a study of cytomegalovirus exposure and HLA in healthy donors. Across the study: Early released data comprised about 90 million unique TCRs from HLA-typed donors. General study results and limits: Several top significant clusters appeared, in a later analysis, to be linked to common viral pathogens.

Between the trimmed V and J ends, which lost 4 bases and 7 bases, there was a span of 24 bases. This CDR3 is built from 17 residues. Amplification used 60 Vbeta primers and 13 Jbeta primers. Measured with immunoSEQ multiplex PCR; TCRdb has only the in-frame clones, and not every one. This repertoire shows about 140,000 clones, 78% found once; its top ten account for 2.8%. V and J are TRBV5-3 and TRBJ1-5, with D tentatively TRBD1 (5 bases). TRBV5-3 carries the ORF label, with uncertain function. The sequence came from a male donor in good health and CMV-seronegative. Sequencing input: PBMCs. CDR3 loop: CARSLNCGTLRGQPQHF. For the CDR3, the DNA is TGTGCCAGAAGCCTCAACTGCGGGACCTTAAGGGGACAGCCCCAGCATTTT.